These 18 T cell receptor beta chains came from one sample sequenced in a study of blood T cell repertoires in COVID-19. Here immunoSEQ multiplex PCR was the method, and the copy in TCRdb shows in-frame clones only, minus some. The sample lists fewer than 500,000 clones; approximately 87% were seen once. The sample taken for sequencing was PBMCs or T cells enriched from blood (not recorded which). These receptor sequences come from a woman aged 25 to 45 with acute COVID-19.

The rearrangement links TRBV5-4 to TRBJ2-2, with D hard to call. The CDR3 covers 14 residues. V lost 0 bases to trimming and J lost 0 bases, with 3 bases between them. Germline values: CDR1 SGHNT, CDR2 YYREEE (reference sequence). This CDR3 is CASSLDTNTGELFF. The CDR3 bases are TGTGCCAGCAGCTTGGACACGAACACCGGGGAGCTGTTTTTT.

This rearrangement joins TRBV2 to TRBJ1-1; TRBD1 aligns across 8 bases. Germline CDR1 is SNHLY and CDR2 is FYNNEI. Germline trimming cut 7 bases from V and 4 bases from J; bases unmatched to any gene: 11. The CDR3 contains 15 residues. This CDR3 reads CASIPQGAGGTEAFF. CDR3 in DNA: TGTGCCAGCATTCCTCAGGGGGCTGGTGGCACTGAAGCTTTCTTT.

V gene TRBV7-3 combines with J gene TRBJ2-2; maybe TRBD1 (6 bases). V was shortened by 3 bases and J by 7 bases, with 12 bases between the two germline ends. Germline V gives CDR1 SGHTA, CDR2 FQGTGA. The CDR3 consists of 14 residues. The DNA of the CDR3 is TGTGCCAGCAGCTTCGTGGGGGCGGGCGGGGAGCTGTTTTTT. It codes for CASSFVGAGGELFF. Looking up the rest from reference TRBV7-3 and TRBJ2-2 gives the full variable domain: GAGVSQTPSNKVTEKGKYVELRCDPISGHTALYWYRQSLGQGPEFLIYFQGTGAADDSGLPNDRFFAVRPEGSVSTLKIQRTERGDSAVYLCASSFVGAGGELFFGEGSRLTVL.

The rearrangement joins TRBV7-9 to TRBJ2-7; 8 bases are a match to TRBD1. CDR1 and CDR2 (germline): SEHNR, FQNEAQ (reference sequence). The V and J ends lost 5 bases and 2 bases, in that order; junction bases with no gene match: 8. The CDR3 totals 15 residues. The chain's CDR3 is CASSPPGQVTYEQYF. The CDR3 nucleotides are TGTGCCAGCAGCCCGCCGGGACAGGTGACCTACGAGCAGTACTTC.

The chain links TRBV3-1 (or the pseudogene TRBV3-2) to TRBJ2-2, with TRBD2 matching 13 bases. With V trimmed by 1 base and J by 2 bases, 4 bases remained unmatched. Germline-derived CDR1 and CDR2 are LGHDT and YNNKEL (reference sequence). The CDR3 covers 18 residues. Here the CDR3 reads CASSQGTSGGLNTGELFF. The CDR3 nucleotides are TGTGCCAGCAGCCAAGGGACTAGCGGGGGACTTAACACCGGGGAGCTGTTTTTT.

The V and J genes are TRBV6-5 and TRBJ2-5; 7 bases agree with TRBD1. The end of the DNA is better explained by TRBJ2-7, so the J call may be wrong. The CDR3 length is 15 residues. Germline values: CDR1 MNHEY, CDR2 SVGAGI. The CDR3 nucleotides read TGTGCCAGCAGTTACTCGGTGAGGGGGCCCTACGAGCAGTACTTC. Residues: CASSYSVRGPYEQYF.

The V call is TRBV14, the J call TRBJ1-6, with 9 positions matching TRBD1. J lost 1 base, V lost 11 bases, and 15 bases had no gene match. The germline V gene encodes CDR1 SGHDN and CDR2 FVKESK. The CDR3 runs to 18 residues. The CDR3 protein is CAPDGFRQGVSYNSPLHF. For the CDR3, the DNA is TGTGCCCCGGATGGCTTCAGACAGGGGGTATCCTATAATTCACCCCTCCACTTT.

The chain recombines TRBV7-8 with TRBJ2-7; the match to TRBD1 covers 7 bases. Germline V lookup: CDR1 SGHVS, CDR2 FQNEAQ. This CDR3 region has 15 residues. The V segment lost 6 bases and the J segment 0 bases; nucleotides outside the gene matches: 8. The CDR3 loop is CASSQGQAYSYEQYF. The CDR3 DNA is TGTGCCAGCAGTCAAGGACAGGCCTACTCCTACGAGCAGTACTTC.

Only one count was recorded for this clone. J is TRBJ1-1 and V is TRBV10-1; D gene unclear. Looked up from germline, CDR1 is WNHNN and CDR2 is SYGVQD (reference sequence). CDR3 length: 13 amino acids. Trimming stripped 0 bases from V and 6 bases from J, with 8 bases between. The CDR3 protein is CASSESKAAEAFF. CDR3 bases: TGCGCCAGCAGTGAGTCAAAGGCGGCTGAAGCTTTCTTT.

V gene TRBV7-6 combines with J gene TRBJ2-3, with TRBD1 identical over 10 bases. Germline V CDR1 and CDR2: SGHVS, FNYEAQ. The CDR3 covers 15 residues. The ends lost 5 bases at V and 3 bases at J; junction bases unmatched: 5. The CDR3 region is CASSRTGGRTDTQYF. CDR3 DNA: TGTGCCAGCAGCCGGACAGGGGGTCGGACAGATACGCAGTATTTT.

This chain connects TRBV29-1 to TRBJ1-2; 8 bases match TRBD1. The germline CDR1 and CDR2 sequences are SQVTM and ANQGSEA. This CDR3 spans 14 amino acids. V shed 6 bases, J shed 0 bases, and the junction held 6 bases outside the gene matches. The CDR3 spells CSVAGTGTNYGYTF. The CDR3 DNA reads TGCAGCGTAGCCGGGACAGGTACTAACTATGGCTACACCTTC.

The V gene is TRBV9, the J gene TRBJ2-3; 9 nucleotides agree with TRBD2. The CDR3 sequence is 17 residues long. The ends lost 5 bases at V and 5 bases at J; junction bases unmatched: 15. CDR1 and CDR2 from the germline V gene are SGDLS and YYNGEE. The CDR3 protein is CASSAWGGGASGDTQYF. The DNA for the CDR3 is TGTGCCAGCAGTGCCTGGGGCGGGGGGGCCTCTGGAGATACGCAGTATTTT.

The chain is built from TRBV7-2 and TRBJ2-1; 10 bases are shared with TRBD2. The J segment lost 6 bases and the V segment lost 5 bases, leaving 7 bases of the junction unmatched. This CDR3 comprises 15 residues. The V gene's germline CDR1 is SGHTA and CDR2 FQGNSA. CDR3 loop: CASSPTSGFANEQFF. DNA for the CDR3: TGTGCCAGCAGCCCGACTAGCGGGTTTGCCAATGAGCAGTTCTTC.

This clone was found once. The chain carries TRBV18 and TRBJ1-1; no reliable D call. Trimming shortened V by 1 base and J by 1 base, and 4 bases separated the two germline ends. Germline V gene sequence: CDR1 KGHSH, CDR2 LQKENI. The CDR3 extends over 13 amino acids. The CDR3, as DNA: TGTGCCAGCTCACCACTCTCGAACACTGAAGCTTTCTTT. This sequence encodes CASSPLSNTEAFF.

This sequence joins TRBV4-1 and TRBJ2-1; 12 positions match TRBD2. CDR1 MGHRA and CDR2 YSYEKL come from the germline V gene. V dropped 0 bases and J dropped 9; count of bases not matched to a gene: 9. CDR3 size: 17 residues. In DNA, the CDR3 is TGCGCCAGCAGCCAAGAGTTTTCTAGCGGGGGGGTTGTTGAGCAGTTCTTC. Its protein product is CASSQEFSSGGVVEQFF.

This chain joins TRBV6-4 and TRBJ2-1; TRBD1 agrees at 10 bases. Germline V gene sequence: CDR1 MRHNA, CDR2 SNTAGT. CDR3 length equals 15 residues. The V and J ends lost 6 bases and 6 bases, in that order; junction bases with no gene match: 8. CDR3 in amino acids: CASSPGTGDPNEQFF. For the CDR3, the DNA is TGTGCCAGCAGCCCCGGGACAGGGGACCCCAATGAGCAGTTCTTC.

J is TRBJ2-1 and V is TRBV15, with D maybe TRBD1 (6 bases). V gave up 2 bases and J gave up 5 bases, with 16 bases separating them. The CDR3 is 16 amino acids. Germline values: CDR1 LNHNV, CDR2 YYDKDF (reference sequence). CDR3: CATSRHRAQPNNEQFF. As DNA, the CDR3 is TGTGCCACCAGCAGACACAGGGCCCAACCAAACAATGAGCAGTTCTTC.

This chain connects TRBV25-1 to TRBJ2-1; D gene uncertain. Trimming removed 1 base from V and 0 bases from J, with 13 bases in between. Germline assignment: CDR1 MGHDK and CDR2 SYGVNS. The CDR3 runs 17 residues. Here the CDR3 reads CASSESEPVSSYNEQFF. In DNA, the CDR3 is TGTGCCAGCAGTGAATCCGAACCCGTGAGCTCCTACAATGAGCAGTTCTTC.